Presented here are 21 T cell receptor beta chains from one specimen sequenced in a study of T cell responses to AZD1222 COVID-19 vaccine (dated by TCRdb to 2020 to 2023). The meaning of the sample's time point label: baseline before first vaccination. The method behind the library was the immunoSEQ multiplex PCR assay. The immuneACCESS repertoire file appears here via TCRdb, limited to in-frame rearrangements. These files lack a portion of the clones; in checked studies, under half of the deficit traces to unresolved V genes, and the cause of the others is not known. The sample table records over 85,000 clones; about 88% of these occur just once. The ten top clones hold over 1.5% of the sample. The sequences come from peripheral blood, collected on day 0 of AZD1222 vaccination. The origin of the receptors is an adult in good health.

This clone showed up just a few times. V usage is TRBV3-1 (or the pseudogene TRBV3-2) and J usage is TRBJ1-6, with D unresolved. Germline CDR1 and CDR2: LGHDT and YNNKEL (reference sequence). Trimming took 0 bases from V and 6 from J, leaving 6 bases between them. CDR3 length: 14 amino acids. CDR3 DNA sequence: TGTGCCAGCAGCCAAGAGACTGGTAATTCACCCCTCCACTTT. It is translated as CASSQETGNSPLHF.

The CDR3 region has the DNA TGTGCCAGCTCACCTCAGAGACAGGACTTATTTCAGCCCCAGCATTTT. This codes for CASSPQRQDLFQPQHF. The genes are TRBV18 and TRBJ1-5; the D gene is possibly TRBD1 (6 bases). The germline gives CDR1 KGHSH, CDR2 LQKENI. Trimming left V 3 bases short and J 6 bases short, with 18 bases between. The CDR3 runs to 16 residues.

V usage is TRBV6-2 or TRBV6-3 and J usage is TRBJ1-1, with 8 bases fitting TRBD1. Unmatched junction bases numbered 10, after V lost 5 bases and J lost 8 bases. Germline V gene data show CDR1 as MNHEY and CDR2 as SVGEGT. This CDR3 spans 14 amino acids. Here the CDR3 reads CASSQHRGGTEAFF. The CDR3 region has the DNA TGTGCCAGCAGTCAACACAGGGGGGGGACGGAAGCTTTCTTT.

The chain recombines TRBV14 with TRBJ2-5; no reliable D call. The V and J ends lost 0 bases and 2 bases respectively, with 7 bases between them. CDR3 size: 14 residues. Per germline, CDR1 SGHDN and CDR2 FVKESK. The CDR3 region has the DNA TGTGCCAGCAGCCAAGATCTAATTCAAGAGACCCAGTACTTC. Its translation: CASSQDLIQETQYF.

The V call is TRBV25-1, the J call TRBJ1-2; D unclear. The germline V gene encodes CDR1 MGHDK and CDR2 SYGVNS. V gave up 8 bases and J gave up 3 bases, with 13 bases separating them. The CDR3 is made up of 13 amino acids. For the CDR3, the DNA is TGTGCCAGCGGGGTCGGTGACTACTATGGCTACACCTTC. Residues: CASGVGDYYGYTF.

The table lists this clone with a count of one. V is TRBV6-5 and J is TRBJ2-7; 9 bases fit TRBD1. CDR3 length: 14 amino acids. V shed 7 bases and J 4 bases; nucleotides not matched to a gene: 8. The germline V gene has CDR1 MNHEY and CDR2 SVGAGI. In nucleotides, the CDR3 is TGTGCCAGCAAGGGGACAGGGAAAGGATACGAGCAGTACTTC. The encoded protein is CASKGTGKGYEQYF.

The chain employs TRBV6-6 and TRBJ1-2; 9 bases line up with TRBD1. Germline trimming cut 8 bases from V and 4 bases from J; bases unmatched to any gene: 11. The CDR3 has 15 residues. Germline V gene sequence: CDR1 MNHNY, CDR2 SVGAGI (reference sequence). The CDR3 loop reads CASHGTGTGPYGYTF. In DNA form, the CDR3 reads TGTGCCAGCCACGGTACCGGGACAGGGCCCTATGGCTACACCTTC.

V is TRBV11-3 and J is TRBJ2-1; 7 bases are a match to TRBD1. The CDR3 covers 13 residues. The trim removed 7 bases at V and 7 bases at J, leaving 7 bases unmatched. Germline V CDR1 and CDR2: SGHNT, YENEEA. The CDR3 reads CASKGTAANEQFF. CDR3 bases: TGTGCCAGCAAGGGGACAGCAGCAAATGAGCAGTTCTTC.

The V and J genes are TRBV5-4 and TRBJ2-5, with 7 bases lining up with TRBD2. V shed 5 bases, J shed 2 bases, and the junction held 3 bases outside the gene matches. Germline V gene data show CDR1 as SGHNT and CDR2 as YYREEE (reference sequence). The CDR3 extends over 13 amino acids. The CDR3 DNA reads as TGTGCCAGCAGTCGAGCGGGGCAAGAGACCCAGTACTTC. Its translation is CASSRAGQETQYF.

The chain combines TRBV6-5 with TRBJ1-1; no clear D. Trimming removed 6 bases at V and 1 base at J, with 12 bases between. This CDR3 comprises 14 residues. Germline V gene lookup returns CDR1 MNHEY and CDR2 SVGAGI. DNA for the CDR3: TGTGCCAGCAGCACCCAAACCAAGAACACTGAAGCTTTCTTT. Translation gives CASSTQTKNTEAFF.

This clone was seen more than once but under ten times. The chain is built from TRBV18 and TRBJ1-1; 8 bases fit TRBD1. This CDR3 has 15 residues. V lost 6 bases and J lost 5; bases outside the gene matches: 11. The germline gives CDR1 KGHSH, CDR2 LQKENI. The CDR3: CASSRPQGGRTEAFF. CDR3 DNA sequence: TGTGCCAGCTCCCGACCACAGGGGGGGAGAACTGAAGCTTTCTTT.

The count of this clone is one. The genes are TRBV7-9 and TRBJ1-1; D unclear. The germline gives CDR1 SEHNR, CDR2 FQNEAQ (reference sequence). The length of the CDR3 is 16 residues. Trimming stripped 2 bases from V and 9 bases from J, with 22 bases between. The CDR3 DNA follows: TGTGCCAGCAGCTTACTGCCTAACGACAAGAGGGTCAAAGCTTTCTTT. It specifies CASSLLPNDKRVKAFF.

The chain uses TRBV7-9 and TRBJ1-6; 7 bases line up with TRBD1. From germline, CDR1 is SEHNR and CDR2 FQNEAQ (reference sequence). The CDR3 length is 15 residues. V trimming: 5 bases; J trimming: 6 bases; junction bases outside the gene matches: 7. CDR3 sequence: CASSQLGQSNSPLHF. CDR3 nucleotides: TGTGCCAGCAGCCAATTGGGACAGAGTAATTCACCCCTCCACTTT.

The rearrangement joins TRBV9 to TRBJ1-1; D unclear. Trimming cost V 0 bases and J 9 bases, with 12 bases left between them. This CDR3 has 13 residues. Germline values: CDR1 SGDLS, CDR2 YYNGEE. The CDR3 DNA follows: TGTGCCAGCAGCGTAGCTGTTCAGACCAAAGCTTTCTTT. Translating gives CASSVAVQTKAFF.

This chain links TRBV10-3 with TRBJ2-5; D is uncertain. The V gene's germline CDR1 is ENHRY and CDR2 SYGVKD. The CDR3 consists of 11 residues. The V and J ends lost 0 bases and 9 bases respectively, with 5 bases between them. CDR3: CAISESGPQYF. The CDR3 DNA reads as TGTGCCATCAGTGAGTCAGGTCCCCAGTACTTC.

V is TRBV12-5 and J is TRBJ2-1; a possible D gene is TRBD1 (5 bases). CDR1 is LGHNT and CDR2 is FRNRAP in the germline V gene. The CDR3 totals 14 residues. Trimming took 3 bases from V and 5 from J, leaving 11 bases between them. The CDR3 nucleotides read TGTGCTAGTGGTTTAGGGGAACAAAACAATGAGCAGTTCTTC. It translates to CASGLGEQNNEQFF.

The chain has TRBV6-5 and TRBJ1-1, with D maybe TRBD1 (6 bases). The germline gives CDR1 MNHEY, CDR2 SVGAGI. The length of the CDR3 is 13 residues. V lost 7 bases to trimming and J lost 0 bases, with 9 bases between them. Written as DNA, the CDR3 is TGTGCCAGCAATGGACAGATGAACACTGAAGCTTTCTTT. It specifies CASNGQMNTEAFF.

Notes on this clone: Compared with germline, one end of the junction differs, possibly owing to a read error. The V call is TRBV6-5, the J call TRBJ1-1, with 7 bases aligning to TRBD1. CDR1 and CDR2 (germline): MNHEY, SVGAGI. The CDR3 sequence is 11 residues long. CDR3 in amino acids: CASSHDRVGLF. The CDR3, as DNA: TGTGCCAGCAGCCACGACAGGGTTGGTCTCTTT.

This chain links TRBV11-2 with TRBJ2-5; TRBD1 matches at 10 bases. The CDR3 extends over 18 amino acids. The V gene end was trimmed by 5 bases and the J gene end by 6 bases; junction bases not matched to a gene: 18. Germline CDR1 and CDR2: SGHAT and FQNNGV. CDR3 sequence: CASSRIEGGQGPTKTQYF. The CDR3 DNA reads TGTGCCAGCAGCCGGATAGAAGGGGGACAGGGGCCGACGAAGACCCAGTACTTC.

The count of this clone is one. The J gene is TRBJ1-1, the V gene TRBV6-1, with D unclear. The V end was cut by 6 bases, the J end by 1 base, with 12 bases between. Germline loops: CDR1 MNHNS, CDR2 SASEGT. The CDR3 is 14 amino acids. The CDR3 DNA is TGTGCCAGCAGCAAGGCCGGAGAGAACACTGAAGCTTTCTTT. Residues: CASSKAGENTEAFF.

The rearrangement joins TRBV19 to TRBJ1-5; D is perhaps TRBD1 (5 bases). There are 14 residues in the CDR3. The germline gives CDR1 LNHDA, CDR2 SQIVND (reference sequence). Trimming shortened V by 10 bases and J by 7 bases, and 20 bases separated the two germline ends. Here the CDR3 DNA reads TGTGCCACAAAACCCCCTCAGGGTTGGCAGCCCCAGCATTTT. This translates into CATKPPQGWQPQHF.